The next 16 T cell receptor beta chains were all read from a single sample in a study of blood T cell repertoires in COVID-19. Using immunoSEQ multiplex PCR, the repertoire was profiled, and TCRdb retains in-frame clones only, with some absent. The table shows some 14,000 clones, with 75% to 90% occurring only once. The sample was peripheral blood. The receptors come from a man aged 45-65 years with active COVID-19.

CDR3 DNA sequence: TGTGCCACCAGCATGGGACATCAGTTTTCTCTGGGAAACACCATATATTTT. Its protein product is CATSMGHQFSLGNTIYF. The chain combines TRBV15 with TRBJ1-3; D is perhaps TRBD1 (6 bases). Trimming removed 4 bases from V and 4 bases from J, with 20 bases in between. The CDR3 spans 17 residues. CDR1 and CDR2 from the germline V gene are LNHNV and YYDKDF (reference sequence).

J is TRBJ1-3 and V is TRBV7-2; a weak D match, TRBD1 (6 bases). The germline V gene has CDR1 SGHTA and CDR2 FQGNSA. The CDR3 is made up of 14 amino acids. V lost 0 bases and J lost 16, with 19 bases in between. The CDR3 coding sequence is TGTGCCAGCAGCTTAGCTTCCTCAGCGGGGGCGAGGTATTTT. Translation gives CASSLASSAGARYF.

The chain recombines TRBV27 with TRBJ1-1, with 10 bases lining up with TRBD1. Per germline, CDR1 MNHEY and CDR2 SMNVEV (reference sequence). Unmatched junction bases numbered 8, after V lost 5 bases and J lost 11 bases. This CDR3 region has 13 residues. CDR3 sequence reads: CASSPRTGGKAFF. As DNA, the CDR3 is TGTGCCAGCAGTCCTCGGACAGGGGGAAAGGCTTTCTTT.

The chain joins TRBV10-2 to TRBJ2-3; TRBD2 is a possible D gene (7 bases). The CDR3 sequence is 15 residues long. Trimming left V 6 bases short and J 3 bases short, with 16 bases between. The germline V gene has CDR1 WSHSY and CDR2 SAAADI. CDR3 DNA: TGCGCCAGCAGCCCGACAGGACTAGAAACAGATACGCAGTATTTT. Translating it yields CASSPTGLETDTQYF.

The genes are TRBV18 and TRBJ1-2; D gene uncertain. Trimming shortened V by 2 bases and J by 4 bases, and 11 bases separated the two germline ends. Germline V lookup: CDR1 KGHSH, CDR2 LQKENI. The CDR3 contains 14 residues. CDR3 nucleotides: TGTGCCAGCTCACCAGGGCAGGATCTCTATGGCTACACCTTC. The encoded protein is CASSPGQDLYGYTF.

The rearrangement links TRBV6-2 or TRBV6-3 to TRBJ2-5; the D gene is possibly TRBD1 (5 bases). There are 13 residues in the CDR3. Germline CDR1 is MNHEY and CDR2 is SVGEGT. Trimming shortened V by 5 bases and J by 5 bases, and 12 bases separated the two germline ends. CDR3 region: CASSTRVGETQYF. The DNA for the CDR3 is TGTGCCAGCAGTACCAGGGTGGGGGAGACCCAGTACTTC.

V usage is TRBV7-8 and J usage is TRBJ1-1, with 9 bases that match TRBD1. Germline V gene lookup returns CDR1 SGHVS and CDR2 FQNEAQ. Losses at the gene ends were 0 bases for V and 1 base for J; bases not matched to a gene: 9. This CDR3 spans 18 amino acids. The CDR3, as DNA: TGTGCCAGCAGCTTAGCCCACGGACAGGGGAAGGAGAACACTGAAGCTTTCTTT. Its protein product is CASSLAHGQGKENTEAFF.

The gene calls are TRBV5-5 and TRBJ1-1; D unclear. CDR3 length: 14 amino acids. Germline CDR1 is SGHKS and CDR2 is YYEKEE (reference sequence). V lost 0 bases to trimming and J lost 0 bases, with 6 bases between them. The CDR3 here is CASSLVQMNTEAFF. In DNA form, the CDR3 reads TGTGCCAGCAGCTTGGTACAGATGAACACTGAAGCTTTCTTT.

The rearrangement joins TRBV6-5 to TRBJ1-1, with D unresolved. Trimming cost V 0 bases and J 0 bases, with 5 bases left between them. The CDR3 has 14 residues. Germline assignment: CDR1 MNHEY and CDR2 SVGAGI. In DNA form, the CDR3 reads TGTGCCAGCAGTTACTCGGAGATGAACACTGAAGCTTTCTTT. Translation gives CASSYSEMNTEAFF.

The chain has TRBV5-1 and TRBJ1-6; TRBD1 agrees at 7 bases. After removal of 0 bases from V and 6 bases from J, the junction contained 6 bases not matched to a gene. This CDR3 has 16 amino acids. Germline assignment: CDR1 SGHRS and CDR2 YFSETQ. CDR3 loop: CASSLGQGITNSPLHF. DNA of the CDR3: TGCGCCAGCAGCTTGGGACAGGGCATAACTAATTCACCCCTCCACTTT.

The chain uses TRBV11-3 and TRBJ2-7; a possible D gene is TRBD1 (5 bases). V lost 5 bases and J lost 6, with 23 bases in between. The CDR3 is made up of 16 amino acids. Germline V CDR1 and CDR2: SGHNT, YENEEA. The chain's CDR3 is CASSQRHGHQQAEQYF. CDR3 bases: TGTGCCAGCAGCCAGAGACATGGACACCAACAAGCCGAGCAGTACTTC.

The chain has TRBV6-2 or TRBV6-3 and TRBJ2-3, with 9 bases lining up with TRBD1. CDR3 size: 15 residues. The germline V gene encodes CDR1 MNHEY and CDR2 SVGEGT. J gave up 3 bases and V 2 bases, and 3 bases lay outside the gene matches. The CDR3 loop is CASSYRDRVTDTQYF. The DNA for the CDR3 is TGTGCCAGCAGTTACCGGGACAGGGTGACAGATACGCAGTATTTT.

DNA of the CDR3: TGTGCCAGCAGCTATAAACCGGGACAGGGCACAGATACGCAGTATTTT. Amino acid sequence: CASSYKPGQGTDTQYF. The chain joins TRBV11-3 to TRBJ2-3; 8 bases map to TRBD1. Trimming cost V 4 bases and J 1 base; bases outside gene matches: 7. CDR1 is SGHNT, CDR2 YENEEA, per germline. The CDR3 sequence is 16 residues long.

The chain's CDR3 is CASSRPQADNEQFF. Written as DNA, the CDR3 is TGTGCCAGTAGCCGACCCCAGGCCGACAATGAGCAGTTCTTC. This rearrangement joins TRBV19 to TRBJ2-1; no clear D. The CDR3 contains 14 residues. V lost 6 bases, J lost 5 bases, and 14 bases lay in between. Looked up from germline, CDR1 is LNHDA and CDR2 is SQIVND (reference sequence).

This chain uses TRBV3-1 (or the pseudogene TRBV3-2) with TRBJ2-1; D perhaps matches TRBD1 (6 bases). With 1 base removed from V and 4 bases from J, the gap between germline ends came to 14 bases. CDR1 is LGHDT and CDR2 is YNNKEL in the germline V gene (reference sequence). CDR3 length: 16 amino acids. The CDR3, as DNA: TGTGCCAGCAGCCAAGTCGTACAGGGAAGTTACAATGAGCAGTTCTTC. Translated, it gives CASSQVVQGSYNEQFF.

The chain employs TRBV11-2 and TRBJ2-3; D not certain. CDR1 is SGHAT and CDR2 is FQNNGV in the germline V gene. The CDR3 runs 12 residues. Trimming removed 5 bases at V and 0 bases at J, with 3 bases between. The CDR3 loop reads CASSLSTDTQYF. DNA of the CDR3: TGTGCCAGCAGCCTTAGCACAGATACGCAGTATTTT.